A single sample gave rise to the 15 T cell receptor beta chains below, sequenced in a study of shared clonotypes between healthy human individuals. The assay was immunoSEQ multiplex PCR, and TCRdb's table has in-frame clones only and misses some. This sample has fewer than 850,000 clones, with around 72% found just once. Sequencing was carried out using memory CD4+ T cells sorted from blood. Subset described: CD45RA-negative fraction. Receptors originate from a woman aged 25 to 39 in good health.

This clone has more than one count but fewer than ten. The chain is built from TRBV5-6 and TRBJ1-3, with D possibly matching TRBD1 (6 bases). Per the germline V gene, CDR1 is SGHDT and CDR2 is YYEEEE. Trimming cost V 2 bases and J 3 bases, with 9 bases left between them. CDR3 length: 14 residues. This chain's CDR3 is CASSFNRVGNTIYF. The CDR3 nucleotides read TGTGCCAGCAGCTTCAACAGGGTTGGAAACACCATATATTTT. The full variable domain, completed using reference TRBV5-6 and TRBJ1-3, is DAGVTQSPTHLIKTRGQQVTLRCSPKSGHDTVSWYQQALGQGPQFIFQYYEEEERQRGNFPDRFSGHQFPNYSSELNVNALLLGDSALYLCASSFNRVGNTIYFGEGSWLTVV.

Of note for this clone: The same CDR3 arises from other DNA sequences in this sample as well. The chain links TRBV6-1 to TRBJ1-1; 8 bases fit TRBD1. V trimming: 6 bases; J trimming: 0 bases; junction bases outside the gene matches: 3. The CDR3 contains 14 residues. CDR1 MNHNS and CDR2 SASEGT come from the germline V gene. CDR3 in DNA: TGTGCCAGCAGCAGGGGGCGCGTGAACACTGAAGCTTTCTTT. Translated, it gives CASSRGRVNTEAFF.

CDR3: CASSIETYEKLFF. In DNA, the CDR3 is TGTGCCAGTAGTATTGAGACTTATGAAAAACTGTTTTTT. The chain has TRBV19 and TRBJ1-4; D remains ambiguous. This CDR3 contains 13 residues. Trimming removed 3 bases from V and 6 bases from J, with 8 bases in between. Germline CDR1 and CDR2: LNHDA and SQIVND (reference sequence).

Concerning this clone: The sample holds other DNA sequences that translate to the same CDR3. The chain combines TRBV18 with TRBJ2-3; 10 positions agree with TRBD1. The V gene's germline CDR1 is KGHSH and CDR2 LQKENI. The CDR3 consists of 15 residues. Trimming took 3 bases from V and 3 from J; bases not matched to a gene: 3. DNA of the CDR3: TGTGCCAGCTCACCTCCGGGACAGGGGACAGATACGCAGTATTTT. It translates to CASSPPGQGTDTQYF. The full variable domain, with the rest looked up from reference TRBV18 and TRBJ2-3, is NAGVMQNPRHLVRRRGQEARLRCSPMKGHSHVYWYRQLPEEGLKFMVYLQKENIIDESGMPKERFSAEFPKEGPSILRIQQVVRGDSAAYFCASSPPGQGTDTQYFGPGTRLTVL.

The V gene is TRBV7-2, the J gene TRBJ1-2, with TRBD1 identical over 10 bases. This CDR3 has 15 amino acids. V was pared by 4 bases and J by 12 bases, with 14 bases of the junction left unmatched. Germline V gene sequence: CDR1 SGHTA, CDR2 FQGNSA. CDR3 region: CASSSAGTGASGDTF. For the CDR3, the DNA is TGTGCCAGCAGCTCTGCCGGGACAGGGGCCTCCGGGGACACCTTC. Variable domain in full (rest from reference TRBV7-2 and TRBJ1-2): GAGVSQSPSNKVTEKGKDVELRCDPISGHTALYWYRQSLGQGLEFLIYFQGNSAPDKSGLPSDRFSAERTGGSVSTLTIQRTQQEDSAVYLCASSSAGTGASGDTFGSGTRLTVV.

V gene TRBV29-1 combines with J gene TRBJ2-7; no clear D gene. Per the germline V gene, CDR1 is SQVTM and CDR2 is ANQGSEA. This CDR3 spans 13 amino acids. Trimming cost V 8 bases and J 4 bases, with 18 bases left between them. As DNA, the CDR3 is TGCAGCACAATGACTGGCGGAAAATACGAGCAGTACTTC. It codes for CSTMTGGKYEQYF.

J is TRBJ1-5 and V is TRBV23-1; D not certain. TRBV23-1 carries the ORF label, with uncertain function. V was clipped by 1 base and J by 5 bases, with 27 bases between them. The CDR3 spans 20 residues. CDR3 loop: CASSQFVWGRRRAPHQPQHF. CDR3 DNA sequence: TGCGCCAGCAGTCAATTTGTCTGGGGAAGGCGTCGGGCGCCTCATCAGCCCCAGCATTTT.

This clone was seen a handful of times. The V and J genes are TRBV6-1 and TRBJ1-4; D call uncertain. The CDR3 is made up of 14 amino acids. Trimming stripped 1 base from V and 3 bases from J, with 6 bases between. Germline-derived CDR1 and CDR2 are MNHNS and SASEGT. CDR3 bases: TGTGCCAGCAGTGAAGGGACCGCTAATGAAAAACTGTTTTTT. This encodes CASSEGTANEKLFF.

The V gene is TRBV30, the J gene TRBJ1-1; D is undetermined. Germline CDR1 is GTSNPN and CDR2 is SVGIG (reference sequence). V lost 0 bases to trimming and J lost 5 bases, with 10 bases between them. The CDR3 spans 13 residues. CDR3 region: CAWSVLAPTEAFF. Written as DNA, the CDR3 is TGTGCCTGGAGTGTACTGGCCCCGACTGAAGCTTTCTTT.

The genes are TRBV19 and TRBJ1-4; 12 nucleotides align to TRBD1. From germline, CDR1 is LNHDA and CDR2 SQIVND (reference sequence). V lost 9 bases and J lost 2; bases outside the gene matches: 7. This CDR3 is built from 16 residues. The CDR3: CASGTGGRATNEKLFF. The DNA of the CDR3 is TGTGCCAGCGGGACAGGGGGCCGGGCGACTAATGAAAAACTGTTTTTT.

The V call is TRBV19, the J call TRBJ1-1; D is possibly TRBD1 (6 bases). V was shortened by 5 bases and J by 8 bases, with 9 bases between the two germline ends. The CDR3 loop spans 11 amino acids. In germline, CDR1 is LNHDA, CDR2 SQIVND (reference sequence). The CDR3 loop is CASSWTEEAFF. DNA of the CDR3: TGTGCCAGTAGTTGGACAGAAGAAGCTTTCTTT.

In DNA, the CDR3 is TGTGCCACCAGCAGAGAGTCCCTGGCCCCGTCTGGCACAGATACGCAGTATTTT. Its translation: CATSRESLAPSGTDTQYF. The chain recombines TRBV15 with TRBJ2-3; D is unresolved. The CDR3 length is 18 residues. Germline V gene data show CDR1 as LNHNV and CDR2 as YYDKDF (reference sequence). Between the trimmed V and J ends, which lost 0 bases and 1 base, there was a span of 17 bases.

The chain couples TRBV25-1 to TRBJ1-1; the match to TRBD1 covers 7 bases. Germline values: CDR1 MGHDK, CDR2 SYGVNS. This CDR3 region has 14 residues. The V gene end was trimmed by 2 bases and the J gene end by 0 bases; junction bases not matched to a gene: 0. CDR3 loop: CASSEGTVNTEAFF. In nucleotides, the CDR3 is TGTGCCAGCAGTGAAGGGACAGTGAACACTGAAGCTTTCTTT.

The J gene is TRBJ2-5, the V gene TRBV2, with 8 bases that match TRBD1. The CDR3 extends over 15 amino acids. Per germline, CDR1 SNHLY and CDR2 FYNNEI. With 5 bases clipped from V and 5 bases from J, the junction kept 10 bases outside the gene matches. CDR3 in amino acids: CASSPGRGRMETQYF. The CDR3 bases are TGTGCCAGCAGTCCTGGCAGGGGGCGAATGGAGACCCAGTACTTC.

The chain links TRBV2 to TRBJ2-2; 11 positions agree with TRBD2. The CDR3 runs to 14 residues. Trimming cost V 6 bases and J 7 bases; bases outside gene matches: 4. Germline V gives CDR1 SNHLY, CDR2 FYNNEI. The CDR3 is CASRPGLAGGELFF. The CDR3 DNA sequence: TGTGCCAGCAGGCCCGGACTAGCGGGCGGGGAGCTGTTTTTT. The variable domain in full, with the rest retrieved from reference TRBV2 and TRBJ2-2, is EPEVTQTPSHQVTQMGQEVILRCVPISNHLYFYWYRQILGQKVEFLVSFYNNEISEKSEIFDDQFSVERPDGSNFTLKIRSTKLEDSAMYFCASRPGLAGGELFFGEGSRLTVL.